This TCR beta chain was recorded in a study of cytomegalovirus exposure and HLA in healthy donors. Study-level findings and limits: Later on, an analysis found that several of the most significant clusters appeared to be linked to common viral pathogens, which included parvovirus B19. Later analysis demonstrated an association between a missense DCLRE1C variant and TCR beta V- and J-gene trimming.

Trimming cost V 4 bases and J 0 bases; bases outside gene matches: 15. The CDR3 is 18 amino acids. Germline V CDR1 and CDR2: MGHRA, YSYEKL. As for this clone: Its specificity is unknown.

Use of 60 Vbeta and 13 Jbeta primers characterized the PCR. Sequenced by immunoSEQ multiplex PCR; TCRdb stores in-frame clones only, minus some. The table shows approximately 150,000 clones, with 75% to 80% occurring only once. The V call is TRBV4-1, the J call TRBJ2-7; 7 nucleotides align to TRBD2. The receptor comes from a man in his forties in good health and CMV-seropositive. Sample: PBMCs. CDR3 DNA: TGCGCCAGCAGCCGACGTGAGACTAGCTCTTCAAGCTCCTACGAGCAGTACTTC. It yields the protein CASSRRETSSSSSYEQYF.